Each of the 25 T cell receptor beta chains below was sequenced from the same sample in a study of OX40 agonist ivuxolimab in advanced cancers. The library was built by means of the immunoSEQ multiplex PCR assay. TCRdb provides this immuneACCESS table in a form limited to in-frame rearrangements. Some clones are lacking; in checked studies, under half of them reflect an unresolved V gene, and why the rest are absent is not known. The sample has roughly 48,000 clones on record, around 90% of them singletons. The ten largest clones take up more than 45% of the sample. Sequenced material: CD4+ or CD8+ T cells sorted from blood, taken in a trial of the OX40 agonist ivuxolimab. These receptors were obtained from an adult with an advanced solid tumor such as melanoma, head and neck, liver or kidney cancer.

This clone was recorded once. The V and J genes are TRBV7-2 and TRBJ1-2, with unresolved D. The CDR3 is made up of 12 amino acids. CDR1 is SGHTA, CDR2 FQGNSA, per germline. Trimming stripped 3 bases from V and 5 bases from J, with 7 bases between. In DNA, the CDR3 is TGTGCCAGCAGCTTCGAGGGATATGGCTACACCTTC. It yields the protein CASSFEGYGYTF.

The table lists this clone with a count of one. V gene TRBV28 combines with J gene TRBJ2-7; D is uncertain. Germline V CDR1 and CDR2: MDHEN, SYDVKM. CDR3 length: 13 amino acids. V lost 4 bases, J lost 1 base, and 8 bases lay in between. The CDR3 region is CASSWGRSYEQYF. Written as DNA, the CDR3 is TGTGCCAGCAGTTGGGGTCGATCCTACGAGCAGTACTTC.

This clone was found once. V gene TRBV10-3 combines with J gene TRBJ2-1; D is unclear. The CDR3 loop spans 13 amino acids. Trimming left V 8 bases short and J 0 bases short, with 8 bases between. Germline assignment: CDR1 ENHRY and CDR2 SYGVKD. The CDR3 DNA sequence: TGTGCCATCTCCTTCCCCTCCTACAATGAGCAGTTCTTC. Its protein is CAISFPSYNEQFF.

This rearrangement joins TRBV19 to TRBJ2-2; no firm D call. The V gene's germline CDR1 is LNHDA and CDR2 SQIVND (reference sequence). This CDR3 has 16 amino acids. The germline V and J ends were trimmed by 3 bases and 7 bases, with 18 bases remaining between them. CDR3 DNA: TGTGCCAGTAGTATGGTTAGGGCCTCGGCAGGCGGGGAGCTGTTTTTT. Its translation: CASSMVRASAGGELFF.

This clone was observed once. The chain joins TRBV7-9 to TRBJ1-5; 9 bases fit TRBD1. The CDR3 totals 16 residues. Germline assignment: CDR1 SEHNR and CDR2 FQNEAQ (reference sequence). The V segment lost 4 bases and the J segment 2 bases; nucleotides outside the gene matches: 6. The CDR3 bases are TGTGCCAGCAGCTCATGGGACAGGGAGGGCAATCAGCCCCAGCATTTT. It codes for CASSSWDREGNQPQHF.

The chain has TRBV7-9 and TRBJ1-5, with a weak D call TRBD1 (5 bases). CDR3 length: 19 residues. The V end was cut by 1 base, the J end by 0 bases, with 19 bases between. CDR1 and CDR2 (germline): SEHNR, FQNEAQ (reference sequence). CDR3 residues: CASSLGVLTGPYSNQPQHF. The DNA for the CDR3 is TGTGCCAGCAGCTTAGGAGTCCTCACAGGCCCTTATAGCAATCAGCCCCAGCATTTT. The variable domain in full, with the rest retrieved from reference TRBV7-9 and TRBJ1-5, is DTGVSQNPRHKITKRGQNVTFRCDPISEHNRLYWYRQTLGQGPEFLTYFQNEAQLEKSRLLSDRFSAERPKGSFSTLEIQRTEQGDSAMYLCASSLGVLTGPYSNQPQHFGDGTRLSIL.

The chain has TRBV30 and TRBJ2-3, with a tentative D call TRBD2 (5 bases). CDR3 length equals 17 residues. Germline CDR1 GTSNPN, CDR2 SVGIG (reference sequence). Trimming took off 1 base at V and 0 bases at J, with 17 bases between the two ends. The CDR3 here is CAWSGGFPGLSTDTQYF. As DNA, the CDR3 is TGTGCCTGGAGTGGGGGTTTCCCGGGATTGAGCACAGATACGCAGTATTTT.

This clone has just one count. This chain joins TRBV5-5 and TRBJ2-1; perhaps TRBD2 as D (6 bases). Germline lookup yields CDR1 SGHKS and CDR2 YYEKEE (reference sequence). The CDR3 contains 11 residues. V dropped 4 bases and J dropped 9 bases, with 8 bases sitting between them. The CDR3 sequence is CASSLGGEQFF. The CDR3, as DNA: TGTGCCAGCAGCCTCGGGGGTGAGCAGTTCTTC.

The V call is TRBV4-2, the J call TRBJ1-1; no clear D gene. Germline-derived CDR1 and CDR2 are LGHNA and YNFKEQ. CDR3 length equals 13 residues. The germline V and J ends were trimmed by 4 bases and 7 bases, with 13 bases remaining between them. The DNA of the CDR3 is TGTGCCAGCAGCCCCCCCGGGGTTCGTGAAGCTTTCTTT. Translation gives CASSPPGVREAFF.

The V gene is TRBV29-1, the J gene TRBJ2-7; TRBD1 might be the D (5 bases). Deletions cut 7 bases from V and 6 bases from J, with 19 bases between. The CDR3 loop spans 13 amino acids. Germline V CDR1 and CDR2: SQVTM, ANQGSEA. For the CDR3, the DNA is TGCAGCGCTTATATACAAGGGGTGGGCGAGCAGTACTTC. Protein: CSAYIQGVGEQYF.

V gene TRBV5-1 combines with J gene TRBJ2-1, with D perhaps matching TRBD2 (5 bases). Germline V gives CDR1 SGHRS, CDR2 YFSETQ. V was clipped by 5 bases and J by 5 bases, with 14 bases between them. This CDR3 has 14 amino acids. The CDR3 spells CASSPRTGDNEQFF. The CDR3, as DNA: TGCGCCAGCAGTCCCCGGACTGGGGACAATGAGCAGTTCTTC.

The chain combines TRBV11-2 with TRBJ2-7; D not resolved. V was cut by 7 bases and J by 1 base, with 17 bases left in between. This CDR3 region has 15 residues. Looked up from germline, CDR1 is SGHAT and CDR2 is FQNNGV. The CDR3 loop reads CASTDGINQSYEQYF. Here the CDR3 DNA reads TGTGCCAGCACCGACGGAATCAACCAATCCTACGAGCAGTACTTC.

The chain joins TRBV10-3 to TRBJ1-5; possibly TRBD1 for D (5 bases). Germline CDR1 reads ENHRY; CDR2 reads SYGVKD. The CDR3 is 12 residues long. Trimming took off 5 bases at V and 9 bases at J, with 11 bases between the two ends. DNA of the CDR3: TGTGCCATCAGTCCTCTGGGGCCGCCCCAGCATTTT. Its protein product is CAISPLGPPQHF.

This clone came up once. The gene calls are TRBV9 and TRBJ2-3; a weak D match, TRBD2 (6 bases). V was cut by 2 bases and J by 5 bases, with 12 bases left in between. This CDR3 spans 14 amino acids. Germline V gives CDR1 SGDLS, CDR2 YYNGEE. The chain's CDR3 is CASSVYGGLDTQYF. CDR3 nucleotide sequence: TGTGCCAGCAGCGTTTACGGGGGATTAGATACGCAGTATTTT.

This clone has only one observation. The chain uses TRBV7-2 and TRBJ2-5, with TRBD1 identical over 10 bases. V was clipped by 2 bases and J by 2 bases; unmatched bases: 8. CDR3 length: 17 residues. Germline CDR1 SGHTA, CDR2 FQGNSA. In DNA form, the CDR3 reads TGTGCCAGCAGCTTACCACGACAGGGGGCCTTTCAAGAGACCCAGTACTTC. This encodes CASSLPRQGAFQETQYF. Full variable domain (outside the CDR3, taken from reference TRBV7-2 and TRBJ2-5): GAGVSQSPSNKVTEKGKDVELRCDPISGHTALYWYRQSLGQGLEFLIYFQGNSAPDKSGLPSDRFSAERTGGSVSTLTIQRTQQEDSAVYLCASSLPRQGAFQETQYFGPGTRLLVL.

This clone has just one count. The rearrangement uses TRBV11-2 and TRBJ2-5; tentative D call: TRBD2 (5 bases). The CDR3 is 15 amino acids. With 3 bases removed from V and 5 bases from J, the gap between germline ends came to 16 bases. In germline, CDR1 is SGHAT, CDR2 FQNNGV. The CDR3 sequence is CASSFAGVPIETQYF. CDR3 nucleotides: TGTGCCAGCAGCTTCGCCGGGGTCCCCATCGAGACCCAGTACTTC.

This chain links TRBV7-2 with TRBJ2-7, with a possible D match to TRBD2 (5 bases). In germline, CDR1 is SGHTA, CDR2 FQGNSA. V was pared by 5 bases and J by 2 bases, with 13 bases between. The CDR3 loop spans 14 amino acids. CDR3 coding DNA: TGTGCCAGCAGCCCCCCGGGGTTCCCCTACGAGCAGTACTTC. Its protein is CASSPPGFPYEQYF.

In DNA, the CDR3 is TGTGCCAGCAGTTTACAGGGCCACTCTGGAAACACCATATATTTT. Residues: CASSLQGHSGNTIYF. This chain connects TRBV28 to TRBJ1-3, with D tentatively TRBD1 (5 bases). V lost 2 bases and J 0 bases, leaving 8 bases between the germline ends. In germline, CDR1 is MDHEN, CDR2 SYDVKM. The CDR3 is 15 residues long. Filled out from reference TRBV28 and TRBJ1-3, the complete variable domain reads DVKVTQSSRYLVKRTGEKVFLECVQDMDHENMFWYRQDPGLGLRLIYFSYDVKMKEKGDIPEGYSVSREKKERFSLILESASTNQTSMYLCASSLQGHSGNTIYFGEGSWLTVV.

The V and J genes are TRBV18 and TRBJ2-2, with TRBD1 matching over 10 bases. J gave up 3 bases and V 4 bases, and 8 bases lay outside the gene matches. The CDR3 is 17 amino acids. CDR1 KGHSH and CDR2 LQKENI come from the germline V gene. The CDR3: CASSLETGTGDTGELFF. As DNA, the CDR3 is TGTGCCAGCTCACTTGAAACCGGGACAGGGGACACCGGGGAGCTGTTTTTT.

The chain is built from TRBV14 and TRBJ1-1; the D gene is possibly TRBD1 (5 bases). V was shortened by 2 bases and J by 1 base, with 5 bases between the two germline ends. The CDR3 covers 13 residues. Per germline, CDR1 SGHDN and CDR2 FVKESK. The CDR3 region has the DNA TGTGCCAGCAGCCAAACAGGGAACACTGAAGCTTTCTTT. Its translation: CASSQTGNTEAFF.

The chain uses TRBV6-5 and TRBJ2-7, with D possibly matching TRBD2 (6 bases). CDR1 and CDR2 from the germline V gene are MNHEY and SVGAGI. The CDR3 is 13 residues long. V was cut by 4 bases and J by 3 bases, with 10 bases left in between. The CDR3 sequence: CASSWGEVYEQYF. The CDR3 nucleotides are TGTGCCAGCAGTTGGGGGGAAGTCTACGAGCAGTACTTC.

This chain joins TRBV4-1 and TRBJ2-7; no clear D. V lost 2 bases and J lost 7, with 15 bases in between. This CDR3 has 14 amino acids. CDR1 and CDR2 from the germline V gene are MGHRA and YSYEKL. CDR3 in amino acids: CASSQSFVVEEQYF. The CDR3 DNA reads TGCGCCAGCAGCCAATCGTTTGTGGTGGAAGAGCAGTACTTC.

V gene TRBV6-1 combines with J gene TRBJ2-1, with TRBD2 matching 9 bases. V gave up 3 bases and J gave up 7 bases; unmatched junction bases: 4. In germline, CDR1 is MNHNS, CDR2 SASEGT. This CDR3 is 14 amino acids long. CDR3 bases: TGTGCCAGCAGTGACTCGCGGGGGGGGAATGAGCAGTTCTTC. Translating gives CASSDSRGGNEQFF.

The chain carries TRBV7-2 and TRBJ1-5, with 8 bases matching TRBD1. The germline V gene encodes CDR1 SGHTA and CDR2 FQGNSA. This CDR3 spans 14 amino acids. Unmatched junction bases numbered 5, after V lost 9 bases and J lost 1 base. CDR3 sequence (DNA): TGTGCCAGTCAGGGGGCAGGGAGCAATCAGCCCCAGCATTTT. This gives the protein CASQGAGSNQPQHF.

J is TRBJ1-1 and V is TRBV9; weak D call: TRBD1 (5 bases). The CDR3 has 15 amino acids. The V and J ends lost 0 bases and 1 base respectively, with 10 bases between them. Germline V gene data show CDR1 as SGDLS and CDR2 as YYNGEE. CDR3 protein: CASSVGRGGNTEAFF. The CDR3 DNA follows: TGTGCCAGCAGCGTAGGGAGGGGTGGGAACACTGAAGCTTTCTTT.